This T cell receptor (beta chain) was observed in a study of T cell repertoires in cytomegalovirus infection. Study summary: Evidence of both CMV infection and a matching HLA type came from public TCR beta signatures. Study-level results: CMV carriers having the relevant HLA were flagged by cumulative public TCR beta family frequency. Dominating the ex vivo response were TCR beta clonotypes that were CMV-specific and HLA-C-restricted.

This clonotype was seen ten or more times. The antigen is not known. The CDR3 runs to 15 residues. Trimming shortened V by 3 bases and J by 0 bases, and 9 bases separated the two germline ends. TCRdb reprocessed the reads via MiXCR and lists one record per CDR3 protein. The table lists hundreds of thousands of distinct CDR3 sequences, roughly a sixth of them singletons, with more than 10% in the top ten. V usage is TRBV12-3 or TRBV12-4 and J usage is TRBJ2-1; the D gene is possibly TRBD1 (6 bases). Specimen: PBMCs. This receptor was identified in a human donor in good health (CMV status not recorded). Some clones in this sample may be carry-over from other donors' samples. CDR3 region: CASSFGTSSYNEQFF. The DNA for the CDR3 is TGTGCCAGCAGTTTCGGGACAAGCTCCTACAATGAGCAGTTCTTC.